Shown below are 32 T cell receptor beta chains from a single sample sequenced in a study of blood T cells in healthy people across ages. The use of a sample-barcoded 5' primer and a J-beta primer mix characterized a second PCR of roughly 6 to 12 cycles. A single record per CDR3 protein comes from TCRdb applying MiXCR to the 5' RACE reads. This table has over 1.5 million distinct CDR3 sequences, roughly 49% appearing once. Sequenced material: blood. All receptors derive from a woman between 40 and 50 years old in good health.

The V and J genes are TRBV29-1 and TRBJ2-1, with D possibly being TRBD2 (6 bases). The end of the DNA aligns better with TRBJ2-7, so the J call may be wrong. The germline gives CDR1 SQVTM, CDR2 ANQGSEA. This CDR3 has 15 amino acids. This CDR3 reads CSVGEVGGYYNEQYF. CDR3 in DNA: TGCAGCGTTGGGGAGGTTGGGGGATACTACAATGAGCAGTACTTC.

This clonotype was detected only a few times. The rearrangement uses TRBV20-1 and TRBJ2-5; 14 positions match TRBD2. This CDR3 is built from 16 residues. V dropped 6 bases and J dropped 4; count of bases not matched to a gene: 10. CDR1 and CDR2 (germline): DFQATT, SNEGSKA (reference sequence). CDR3 residues: CSAVPGLAGVGETQYF. In nucleotides, the CDR3 is TGCAGTGCCGTCCCGGGACTAGCGGGGGTAGGAGAGACCCAGTACTTC.

This chain joins TRBV20-1 and TRBJ2-3; TRBD1 or TRBD2 may be the D gene (5 bases each). Germline CDR1 reads DFQATT; CDR2 reads SNEGSKA (reference sequence). The CDR3 is 15 residues long. V was cut by 0 bases and J by 6 bases, with 16 bases left in between. CDR3 nucleotide sequence: TGCAGTGCTAGAGATGGGGCGGGCGGACGGGATACGCAGTATTTT. Amino acid sequence: CSARDGAGGRDTQYF.

Only a few counts were recorded for this clonotype. The CDR3 sequence is CSAVPVGETQYF. Here the CDR3 DNA reads TGCAGTGCTGTTCCGGTTGGAGAGACCCAGTACTTC. V usage is TRBV20-1 and J usage is TRBJ2-5; D is uncertain. The V gene's germline CDR1 is DFQATT and CDR2 SNEGSKA (reference sequence). V was clipped by 5 bases and J by 4 bases, with 11 bases between them. CDR3 length: 12 amino acids.

This clonotype was counted only a few times. The J gene is TRBJ1-2, the V gene TRBV20-1, with TRBD1 matching 7 bases. Trimming took 3 bases from V and 5 from J; bases not matched to a gene: 9. This CDR3 has 14 amino acids. Germline V gene lookup returns CDR1 DFQATT and CDR2 SNEGSKA (reference sequence). The CDR3 DNA reads as TGCAGTGCTAGCCCAGGGGGACAGCCTTATGGCTACACCTTC. This gives the protein CSASPGGQPYGYTF.

The chain is built from TRBV10-3 and TRBJ2-5; D not resolved. The DNA end is more similar to TRBJ2-1, so the J call may be wrong. The germline CDR1 and CDR2 sequences are ENHRY and SYGVKD. The CDR3 is 15 amino acids. Here the CDR3 reads CAISDPEQSQETQFF. In nucleotides, the CDR3 is TGTGCCATCAGTGACCCCGAACAGTCTCAAGAGACCCAGTTCTTC.

This chain links TRBV14 with TRBJ1-2, with D uncertain. V was trimmed by 1 base and J by 4 bases, leaving 10 bases between them. The CDR3 has 14 residues. The germline V gene encodes CDR1 SGHDN and CDR2 FVKESK. The chain's CDR3 is CASSQGGFGYGYTF. CDR3 coding DNA: TGTGCCAGCAGCCAAGGAGGGTTCGGCTATGGCTACACCTTC.

The chain joins TRBV4-3 to TRBJ1-2, with D uncertain. The CDR3 has 15 amino acids. V shed 0 bases and J shed 7 bases, with 15 bases lying between them. From germline, CDR1 is LGHNA and CDR2 YSLEER. The DNA of the CDR3 is TGCGCCAGCAGCCAAGATAGATTTGCGGGGATTGGCTACACCTTC. Translation: CASSQDRFAGIGYTF.

This clonotype has more than one count but fewer than ten. V is TRBV14 and J is TRBJ1-2; D gene unclear. V was trimmed by 1 base and J by 1 base, leaving 10 bases between them. Germline-derived CDR1 and CDR2 are SGHDN and FVKESK. The CDR3 runs to 15 residues. CDR3 nucleotide sequence: TGTGCCAGCAGCCAAGGGGCATTTATTAACTATGGCTACACCTTC. Residues: CASSQGAFINYGYTF.

J is TRBJ1-2 and V is TRBV6-5; a weak D match, TRBD1 (5 bases). The germline V gene encodes CDR1 MNHEY and CDR2 SVGAGI. Trimming cost V 6 bases and J 4 bases, with 21 bases left between them. The CDR3 spans 16 residues. CDR3: CASRPQRGRVFYGYTF. As DNA, the CDR3 is TGTGCCAGCAGGCCTCAACGGGGCAGAGTTTTCTATGGCTACACCTTC.

This clonotype occurred many times. This chain connects TRBV5-1 to TRBJ2-6; D gene unclear. The CDR3 spans 16 residues. Germline loops: CDR1 SGHRS, CDR2 YFSETQ. The V and J ends lost 4 bases and 0 bases respectively, with 11 bases between them. CDR3 amino acids: CASSPSGISGANVLTF. The DNA of the CDR3 is TGCGCCAGCAGCCCATCGGGTATCTCTGGGGCCAACGTCCTGACTTTC.

This chain uses TRBV6-5 with TRBJ1-2; D might be TRBD1 (5 bases). The CDR3 consists of 16 residues. Looked up from germline, CDR1 is MNHEY and CDR2 is SVGAGI. V was cut by 0 bases and J by 3 bases, with 14 bases left in between. This CDR3 is CASSYSGGTADYGYTF. The CDR3 DNA reads TGTGCCAGCAGTTACTCGGGGGGGACGGCTGACTATGGCTACACCTTC.

The rearrangement joins TRBV7-9 to TRBJ1-6; a possible D gene is TRBD1 (6 bases). Germline V gene sequence: CDR1 SEHNR, CDR2 FQNEAQ (reference sequence). Trimming took 0 bases from V and 7 from J, leaving 13 bases between them. This CDR3 is built from 16 residues. CDR3 nucleotides: TGTGCCAGCAGCTTAGCTGAACCAGGGGCGAATTCACCCCTCCACTTT. Translation gives CASSLAEPGANSPLHF.

This clonotype showed up just a few times. V usage is TRBV29-1 and J usage is TRBJ2-1; TRBD2 aligns across 7 bases. J was trimmed by 4 bases and V by 3 bases; bases with no gene match: 3. Germline values: CDR1 SQVTM, CDR2 ANQGSEA. The CDR3 is 13 amino acids. The CDR3 DNA sequence: TGCAGCGTTGAGGGGGGGAGGTACAATGAGCAGTTCTTC. Amino acid sequence: CSVEGGRYNEQFF.

This chain joins TRBV11-1 and TRBJ2-3, with 9 nucleotides matching TRBD2. CDR1 and CDR2 (germline): SGHAT, FQDESV (reference sequence). V shed 10 bases and J 2 bases; nucleotides not matched to a gene: 7. This CDR3 is 14 amino acids long. CDR3 sequence: CATRASGATDTQYF. The CDR3 region has the DNA TGTGCCACCCGGGCTAGCGGGGCCACAGATACGCAGTATTTT.

Only a few counts were recorded for this clonotype. V and J are TRBV5-1 and TRBJ2-3; D not certain. V was clipped by 4 bases and J by 2 bases, with 14 bases between them. Germline assignment: CDR1 SGHRS and CDR2 YFSETQ. The CDR3 totals 15 residues. The CDR3 loop reads CASSLNPDSTDTQYF. The CDR3 DNA sequence: TGCGCCAGCAGCCTTAACCCTGACTCCACAGATACGCAGTATTTT.

This clonotype has more than one count but fewer than ten. This chain connects TRBV20-1 to TRBJ1-2, with D maybe TRBD1 (6 bases). V was cut by 6 bases and J by 8 bases, with 16 bases left in between. The germline V gene encodes CDR1 DFQATT and CDR2 SNEGSKA (reference sequence). The CDR3 is 12 amino acids. CDR3 region: CSAPNRDWGYTF. CDR3 coding DNA: TGCAGTGCGCCTAACAGGGATTGGGGCTACACCTTC.

The rearrangement joins TRBV20-1 to TRBJ2-3; 7 nucleotides line up with TRBD1. This CDR3 is 14 amino acids long. Germline CDR1 is DFQATT and CDR2 is SNEGSKA (reference sequence). The V gene end was trimmed by 8 bases and the J gene end by 0 bases; junction bases not matched to a gene: 8. The CDR3 DNA is TGCAGTATTAACAGGGGCGTTAGCACAGATACGCAGTATTTT. Translation gives CSINRGVSTDTQYF.

This sequence joins TRBV10-3 and TRBJ2-7, with 7 bases identical to TRBD1. This CDR3 region has 11 residues. The ends lost 10 bases at V and 7 bases at J; junction bases unmatched: 7. The germline V gene encodes CDR1 ENHRY and CDR2 SYGVKD. The CDR3 protein is CATLGTDEQYF. CDR3 DNA: TGTGCCACACTCGGGACAGATGAGCAGTACTTC.

This clonotype was seen a handful of times. This chain links TRBV5-1 with TRBJ2-5; D tentatively fits TRBD1 or TRBD2 (5 bases each). Germline V lookup: CDR1 SGHRS, CDR2 YFSETQ. Trimming stripped 4 bases from V and 5 bases from J, with 15 bases between. The length of the CDR3 is 14 residues. The CDR3 nucleotides read TGCGCCAGCAGCCTGGGACGGAATGCGGAGACCCAGTACTTC. Amino acids: CASSLGRNAETQYF.

The chain recombines TRBV10-3 with TRBJ1-5; 9 positions match TRBD1. The germline V gene encodes CDR1 ENHRY and CDR2 SYGVKD. The CDR3 extends over 16 amino acids. Losses at the gene ends were 3 bases for V and 5 bases for J; bases not matched to a gene: 8. CDR3 in amino acids: CAISDPRGQGDQPQHF. For the CDR3, the DNA is TGTGCCATCAGTGACCCTAGGGGACAGGGTGATCAGCCCCAGCATTTT.

As for this clonotype: One end of the junction is discordant with germline, which a read error may explain. This chain joins TRBV18 and TRBJ1-4, with D tentatively TRBD1 (5 bases). The CDR3 runs to 15 residues. CDR1 is KGHSH and CDR2 is LQKENI in the germline V gene. The CDR3 here is CASSPPMGRGEKRFF. As DNA, the CDR3 is TGTGCCAGCTCACCTCCGATGGGACGCGGTGAAAAACGGTTTTTT.

The V gene is TRBV5-1, the J gene TRBJ2-1, with 12 bases identical to TRBD2. There are 15 residues in the CDR3. J gave up 8 bases and V 1 base, and 4 bases lay outside the gene matches. CDR1 and CDR2 from the germline V gene are SGHRS and YFSETQ. The CDR3 loop reads CASSLTSGGIYEQFF. DNA of the CDR3: TGCGCCAGCAGCTTGACTAGCGGGGGGATCTATGAGCAGTTCTTC. Full variable domain (remainder filled in from reference TRBV5-1 and TRBJ2-1): KAGVTQTPRYLIKTRGQQVTLSCSPISGHRSVSWYQQTPGQGLQFLFEYFSETQRNKGNFPGRFSGRQFSNSRSEMNVSTLELGDSALYLCASSLTSGGIYEQFFGPGTRLTVL.

This chain links TRBV5-5 with TRBJ2-1; the D call may be TRBD1 or TRBD2 (5 bases each). Germline CDR1 SGHKS, CDR2 YYEKEE (reference sequence). The ends were cut back, 4 bases at V and 3 bases at J, with 23 bases in the middle. CDR3 length: 18 residues. CDR3 sequence: CASSPGPREQVFYNEQFF. DNA for the CDR3: TGTGCCAGCAGCCCCGGGCCGAGGGAACAGGTTTTCTACAATGAGCAGTTCTTC.

The rearrangement links TRBV15 to TRBJ2-1; either TRBD1 or TRBD2 may fit D (5 bases each). Trimming removed 5 bases from V and 7 bases from J, with 12 bases in between. The CDR3 has 13 amino acids. The V gene's germline CDR1 is LNHNV and CDR2 YYDKDF (reference sequence). The CDR3 loop is CATSYWDVNEQFF. The CDR3 coding sequence is TGTGCCACCAGCTATTGGGACGTAAATGAGCAGTTCTTC.

This clonotype was seen more than once but under ten times. The chain links TRBV2 to TRBJ2-1; D is possibly TRBD1 (6 bases). Per the germline V gene, CDR1 is SNHLY and CDR2 is FYNNEI. Trimming left V 0 bases short and J 7 bases short, with 13 bases between. This CDR3 is built from 15 residues. In nucleotides, the CDR3 is TGTGCCAGCAGTGAAGCGCAGGGGATCTGGAATGAGCAGTTCTTC. It is translated as CASSEAQGIWNEQFF.

Notes on this clonotype: Since a much larger clone is just one base distant, this may be a read error. The V call is TRBV4-2, the J call TRBJ2-5; D gene ambiguous. There are 13 residues in the CDR3. Germline assignment: CDR1 LGHNA and CDR2 YNFKEQ. With 0 bases removed from V and 0 bases from J, the gap between germline ends came to 2 bases. The CDR3 nucleotides are TGTGCCAGCAGCCAAGAGTACCAAGAGACCCAGTACTTC. Protein: CASSQEYQETQYF.

The chain uses TRBV4-1 and TRBJ2-5, with a possible D match to TRBD1 (6 bases). Germline CDR1 reads MGHRA; CDR2 reads YSYEKL. V lost 1 base and J lost 4, with 13 bases in between. This CDR3 spans 15 amino acids. The CDR3 is CASSQGTRGAETQYF. In DNA form, the CDR3 reads TGCGCCAGCAGCCAAGGAACCAGGGGCGCAGAGACCCAGTACTTC.

The V gene is TRBV12-3 or TRBV12-4, the J gene TRBJ1-1, with D maybe TRBD1 (6 bases). This CDR3 contains 14 residues. The V and J ends lost 7 bases and 1 base respectively, with 13 bases between them. The CDR3 region is CASIPGHSNTEAFF. The DNA of the CDR3 is TGTGCCAGCATTCCGGGACATTCGAACACTGAAGCTTTCTTT.

The V call is TRBV5-6, the J call TRBJ2-7; D not resolved. CDR3 length equals 15 residues. CDR1 is SGHDT, CDR2 YYEEEE, per germline. V was pared by 4 bases and J by 7 bases, with 21 bases between. The CDR3 loop reads CASSPANKGLWEQYF. CDR3 DNA: TGTGCCAGCAGCCCCGCTAATAAAGGCCTTTGGGAGCAGTACTTC.

This chain connects TRBV10-3 to TRBJ2-7, with 8 bases aligning to TRBD1. The V gene's germline CDR1 is ENHRY and CDR2 SYGVKD. Trimming removed 6 bases from V and 2 bases from J; junction bases left unmatched: 9. This CDR3 has 15 amino acids. The CDR3 spells CAISPGQGRTYEQYF. CDR3 in DNA: TGTGCCATCAGCCCTGGACAGGGCCGGACCTACGAGCAGTACTTC.

V gene TRBV4-3 combines with J gene TRBJ2-3; D possibly corresponds to TRBD1 (6 bases). CDR1 is LGHNA, CDR2 YSLEER, per germline. V was shortened by 3 bases and J by 2 bases, with 18 bases between the two germline ends. This CDR3 comprises 17 residues. CDR3 residues: CASSHIRDIVYTDTQYF. CDR3 DNA sequence: TGCGCCAGCAGCCACATCCGGGACATAGTATACACAGATACGCAGTATTTT.